A selection of T cell receptor beta chains follows, all from one sample in a study of T cells in localized non-small cell lung cancer. The data were produced by immunoSEQ multiplex PCR, yet TCRdb's version contains in-frame clones alone and is incomplete. This sample has roughly 33,000 clones, with about 90% found just once. Sample: peripheral blood, taken before any cancer treatment. These receptors originate from a woman aged 35-75 years with stage I lung adenocarcinoma. Each CDR3 is given with its conserved first and last residue. A D gene is named only where the DNA matches it firmly. The size field is filled for only some rows; it gives once, few, many or a size class.

D: TRBD1
J: TRBJ1-1
size: once
V: TRBV2
DNA: TGTGCCAGGAGTAGCGCAGGGGGCAGGCTCACTGAAGCTTTCTTT
CDR3: CARSSAGGRLTEAFF

D: .
J: TRBJ2-2
size: .
V: TRBV5-1
DNA: TGCGCCAGCAGCGTGGGACAACCGAACACCGGGGAGCTGTTTTTT
CDR3: CASSVGQPNTGELFF

D: .
J: TRBJ2-3
size: .
V: TRBV7-6
DNA: TGTGCCAGCAGCGCCCGGTTGACAGATACGCAGTATTTT
CDR3: CASSARLTDTQYF

D: TRBD1
J: TRBJ2-3
size: once
V: TRBV10-3
DNA: TGTGCCATCGGACAGGGTGCAGATACGCAGTATTTT
CDR3: CAIGQGADTQYF

D: TRBD2
J: TRBJ2-7
size: once
V: TRBV9
DNA: TGTGCCAGCAGCGCCGGGGGGACTATCTCCTACGAGCAGTACTTC
CDR3: CASSAGGTISYEQYF

D: TRBD2
J: TRBJ2-5
size: .
V: TRBV7-9
DNA: TGTGCCAGCAGCTCCCCCCACCGGCGGGGGGTTGGGGAGACCCAGTACTTC
CDR3: CASSSPHRRGVGETQYF

D: .
J: TRBJ2-1
size: .
V: TRBV7-2
DNA: TGTGCCAGCAGCCTATCTGGGGGCTCCTACAATGAGCAGTTCTTC
CDR3: CASSLSGGSYNEQFF

D: TRBD1
J: TRBJ2-2
size: .
V: TRBV4-2
DNA: TGTGCCAGCAGCCAAGCCCCGAGGGGGACAGGGACCGGGGAGCTGTTTTTT
CDR3: CASSQAPRGTGTGELFF

D: .
J: TRBJ2-2
size: medium-sized
V: TRBV29-1
DNA: TGCAGCGTTGATGGATCGGACACCGGGGAGCTGTTTTTT
CDR3: CSVDGSDTGELFF

D: TRBD1
J: TRBJ2-1
size: .
V: TRBV18
DNA: TGTGCCAGCTCCAGATGGGGCAGGGGGCGCAATGAGCAGTTCTTC
CDR3: CASSRWGRGRNEQFF

D: .
J: TRBJ1-3
size: .
V: TRBV5-4
DNA: TGTGCCAGCAGCGTGGACAGTCTTTACTCTGGAAACACCATATATTTT
CDR3: CASSVDSLYSGNTIYF

D: .
J: TRBJ2-6
size: .
V: TRBV29-1
DNA: TGCAGCGCCTCCCCGGGAGAGGCTGGGGCCAACGTCCTGACTTTC
CDR3: CSASPGEAGANVLTF

D: .
J: TRBJ2-5
size: .
V: TRBV7-2
DNA: TGTGCCAGCACCCTCGCCAGGTACCAAGAGACCCAGTACTTC
CDR3: CASTLARYQETQYF

D: TRBD2
J: TRBJ2-3
size: .
V: TRBV9
DNA: TGTGCCAGCAGCGTAGCGCAGCGGGGGGGGACTAGCACAGATACGCAGTATTTT
CDR3: CASSVAQRGGTSTDTQYF

D: .
J: TRBJ2-7
size: .
V: TRBV9
DNA: TGTGCCAGCAGCGTAGCGGACAGTTACGAGCAGTACTTC
CDR3: CASSVADSYEQYF

D: TRBD1
J: TRBJ2-1
size: .
V: TRBV4-3
DNA: TGCGCCAGCAGCCAAGATGGGACAGGGGGCTACAATGAGCAGTTCTTC
CDR3: CASSQDGTGGYNEQFF

D: .
J: TRBJ2-2
size: .
V: TRBV10-2
DNA: TGCGCCAGCAGCCGGGCTACCAACACCGGGGAGCTGTTTTTT
CDR3: CASSRATNTGELFF

D: TRBD2
J: TRBJ2-3
size: .
V: TRBV7-2
DNA: TGTGCCAGCAGCTTCCCCGCGGGGGGGCTTATGTCAGATACGCAGTATTTT
CDR3: CASSFPAGGLMSDTQYF

D: .
J: TRBJ1-1
size: .
V: TRBV9
DNA: TGTGCCAGCAGCGTAGCCCCGAGTCGGAACCCGGACTTTGAACCCACAGGGGAAGCTTTCTTT
CDR3: CASSVAPSRNPDFEPTGEAFF

D: .
J: TRBJ2-3
size: .
V: TRBV7-9
DNA: TGTGCCAGCATCCGGGGGGATACGCAGTATTTT
CDR3: CASIRGDTQYF

D: TRBD1
J: TRBJ1-6
size: .
V: TRBV7-9
DNA: TGTGCCAGCAGCTTAGGGACAGGGGGCGCTGGGCGGAATTCACCCCTCCACTTT
CDR3: CASSLGTGGAGRNSPLHF

D: TRBD1
J: TRBJ1-2
size: .
V: TRBV7-8
DNA: TGTGCCAGCAGCCATGGGACAGCTAACTATGGCTACACCTTC
CDR3: CASSHGTANYGYTF

D: .
J: TRBJ1-1
size: .
V: TRBV29-1
DNA: TGCAGCGCCCTGGGGCAGGGAAACACTGAAGCTTTCTTT
CDR3: CSALGQGNTEAFF

D: .
J: TRBJ2-2
size: few
V: TRBV7-2
DNA: TGTGCCAGCAGCGCCACCGGGGAGCTGTTTTTT
CDR3: CASSATGELFF

D: .
J: TRBJ1-2
size: once
V: TRBV5-6
DNA: TGTGCCAGCAGCTTATCAGGGAACGACTATGGCTACACCTTC
CDR3: CASSLSGNDYGYTF

D: TRBD1
J: TRBJ1-2
size: .
V: TRBV11-2
DNA: TGTGCCAGCAGCTTACGGACAGGGTCTATTGGCTACACCTTC
CDR3: CASSLRTGSIGYTF

D: .
J: TRBJ2-5
size: .
V: TRBV11-2
DNA: TGTGCCAGCAGCTTAGGGACAGTGACTCAAGAGACCCAGTACTTC
CDR3: CASSLGTVTQETQYF

D: .
J: TRBJ2-1
size: .
V: TRBV7-9
DNA: TGTGCCAGCAGTCTCGGATTAGGGAATGAGCAGTTCTTC
CDR3: CASSLGLGNEQFF

D: TRBD1
J: TRBJ2-5
size: .
V: TRBV2
DNA: TGTGCCAGCAGGGCGGGACAGGGCCAAGAGACCCAGTACTTC
CDR3: CASRAGQGQETQYF

D: .
J: TRBJ1-2
size: .
V: TRBV28
DNA: TGTGCCAGCAGTTCTCCCGGGGGCGATGGCTACACCTTC
CDR3: CASSSPGGDGYTF

D: TRBD1
J: TRBJ1-1
size: .
V: TRBV5-1
DNA: TGCGCCAGCAGCATAGGACAGGCGAACACTGAAGCTTTCTTT
CDR3: CASSIGQANTEAFF

D: .
J: TRBJ2-7
size: .
V: TRBV14
DNA: TGTGCCAGTGGGGCGGGATTACCCTACGAGCAGTACTTC
CDR3: CASGAGLPYEQYF

D: .
J: TRBJ2-6
size: .
V: TRBV30
DNA: TGTGCCTGGAGTTACCGGACAGCCCACTCTGGGGCCAACGTCCTGACTTTC
CDR3: CAWSYRTAHSGANVLTF

D: TRBD1
J: TRBJ2-3
size: .
V: TRBV7-3
DNA: TGTGCCAGCAGCGCCCCCCCGGGACAGGGTAGCACAGATACGCAGTATTTT
CDR3: CASSAPPGQGSTDTQYF

D: .
J: TRBJ1-2
size: .
V: TRBV6-4
DNA: TGTGCCAGCAGTGACTCGTTTGGGGGCTATGGCTACACCTTC
CDR3: CASSDSFGGYGYTF

D: .
J: TRBJ1-6
size: .
V: TRBV9
DNA: TGTGCCAGCAGCGCCGACCTAGGGCAGAGTTATAATTCACCCCTCCACTTT
CDR3: CASSADLGQSYNSPLHF

D: .
J: TRBJ1-5
size: once
V: TRBV15
DNA: TGTGCCACCAGCAGAGATCGCCCCCAGCCCCAGCATTTT
CDR3: CATSRDRPQPQHF

D: TRBD2
J: TRBJ2-7
size: .
V: TRBV2
DNA: TGTGCCAGCAATCTCGGGGGGGAATCCTACGAGCAGTACTTC
CDR3: CASNLGGESYEQYF

D: .
J: TRBJ1-3
size: .
V: TRBV12-5
DNA: TGTGCTAGTGGTGGGGGCCCCCGGAGCTCTGGAAACACCATATATTTT
CDR3: CASGGGPRSSGNTIYF

D: TRBD2
J: TRBJ2-1
size: .
V: TRBV9
DNA: TGTGCCAGCAGCTTTAGCGGGGGCCCCCTCAATGAGCAGTTCTTC
CDR3: CASSFSGGPLNEQFF

D: TRBD2
J: TRBJ2-7
size: .
V: TRBV19
DNA: TGTGCCAGTAGTCAGCGGGGTCGCTACGAGCAGTACTTC
CDR3: CASSQRGRYEQYF

D: .
J: TRBJ1-1
size: .
V: TRBV2
DNA: TGTGCCAGCAGTTTGAACGGACAAAGGAACACTGAAGCTTTCTTT
CDR3: CASSLNGQRNTEAFF

D: .
J: TRBJ1-6
size: .
V: TRBV30
DNA: TGTGCCTGGAGTATAAAGTCCGGGCGGAATTCACCCCTCCACTTT
CDR3: CAWSIKSGRNSPLHF

D: .
J: TRBJ2-7
size: .
V: TRBV30
DNA: TGTGCCTGGAGCGAAGGGGCTTTCGAGCAGTACTTC
CDR3: CAWSEGAFEQYF

D: TRBD1
J: TRBJ2-3
size: .
V: TRBV2
DNA: TGTGCCAGCAGTGAGCGGGACAGGGGCACAGATACGCAGTATTTT
CDR3: CASSERDRGTDTQYF

D: .
J: TRBJ2-1
size: .
V: TRBV28
DNA: TGTGCCAGCGGAGTTTCGGGGCAGGGAGATGAGCAGTTCTTC
CDR3: CASGVSGQGDEQFF

D: TRBD2
J: TRBJ2-5
size: few
V: TRBV5-1
DNA: TGCGCCAGCAGCGCAGGACTAGCGGGGGGAGAGACCCAGTACTTC
CDR3: CASSAGLAGGETQYF

D: .
J: TRBJ2-7
size: .
V: TRBV7-9
DNA: TGTGCCAGCAGCCCTCCTGAACGCTCCTACGAGCAGTACTTC
CDR3: CASSPPERSYEQYF

D: .
J: TRBJ1-1
size: .
V: TRBV2
DNA: TGTGCCAGCAGTGCCTCCACCGGGGGCACTGAAGCTTTCTTT
CDR3: CASSASTGGTEAFF

D: .
J: TRBJ1-5
size: .
V: TRBV5-5
DNA: TGTGCCAGCAGCTTGGTTGTTGGGGGCAATCAGCCCCAGCATTTT
CDR3: CASSLVVGGNQPQHF

D: .
J: TRBJ2-1
size: few
V: TRBV13
DNA: TGTGCCAGCAGCTTACTTTCTCGGGGCAATGAGCAGTTCTTC
CDR3: CASSLLSRGNEQFF

D: .
J: TRBJ1-1
size: once
V: TRBV7-6
DNA: TGTGCCAGCAGCCCCTGGGACCGACCTATGAACACTGAAGCTTTCTTT
CDR3: CASSPWDRPMNTEAFF

D: .
J: TRBJ2-2
size: .
V: TRBV6-4
DNA: TGTGCCAGCAGTGCTGTACCGAACACCGGGGAGCTGTTTTTT
CDR3: CASSAVPNTGELFF

D: TRBD1
J: TRBJ2-1
size: .
V: TRBV5-1
DNA: TGCGCCAGCAGCGCGGGACAGGGTTCCTACAATGAGCAGTTCTTC
CDR3: CASSAGQGSYNEQFF